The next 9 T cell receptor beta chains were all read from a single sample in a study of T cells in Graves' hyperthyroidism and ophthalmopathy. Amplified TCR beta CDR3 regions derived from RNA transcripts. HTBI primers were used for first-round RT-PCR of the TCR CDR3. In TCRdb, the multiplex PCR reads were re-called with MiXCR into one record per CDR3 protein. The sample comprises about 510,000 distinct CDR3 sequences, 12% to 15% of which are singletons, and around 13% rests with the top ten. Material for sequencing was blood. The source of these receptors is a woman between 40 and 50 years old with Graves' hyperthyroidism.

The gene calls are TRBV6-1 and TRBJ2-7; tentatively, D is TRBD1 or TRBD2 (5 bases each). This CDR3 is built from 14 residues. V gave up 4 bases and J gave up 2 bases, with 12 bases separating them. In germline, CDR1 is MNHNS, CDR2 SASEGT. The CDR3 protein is CASSAGPSAYEQYF. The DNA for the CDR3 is TGTGCCAGCAGTGCGGGACCCTCCGCCTACGAGCAGTACTTC.

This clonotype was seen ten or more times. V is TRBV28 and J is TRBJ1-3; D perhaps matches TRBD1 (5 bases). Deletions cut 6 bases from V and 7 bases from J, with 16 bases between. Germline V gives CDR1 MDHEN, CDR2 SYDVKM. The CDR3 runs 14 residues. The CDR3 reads CASSPGTVENTIYF. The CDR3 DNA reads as TGTGCCAGCAGCCCCGGGACGGTAGAGAACACCATATATTTT.

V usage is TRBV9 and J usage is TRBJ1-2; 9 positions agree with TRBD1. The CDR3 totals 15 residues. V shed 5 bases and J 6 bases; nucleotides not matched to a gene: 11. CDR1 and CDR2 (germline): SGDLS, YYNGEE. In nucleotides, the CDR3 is TGTGCCAGCAGTCATTCACAGGGGGCGCGGGATGGCTACACCTTC. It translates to CASSHSQGARDGYTF.

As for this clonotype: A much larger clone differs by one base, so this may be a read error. The CDR3 nucleotides read TGTGCCAGCGCCTTGGGGCAGGGTGACGAGCAGTACTTC. Its protein product is CASALGQGDEQYF. The J gene is TRBJ2-7, the V gene TRBV2; the D gene is possibly TRBD1 (5 bases). The CDR3 runs 13 residues. Trimming took off 8 bases at V and 5 bases at J, with 16 bases between the two ends. Germline CDR1 SNHLY, CDR2 FYNNEI. The full variable domain, rest sourced from reference TRBV2 and TRBJ2-7, is EPEVTQTPSHQVTQMGQEVILRCVPISNHLYFYWYRQILGQKVEFLVSFYNNEISEKSEIFDDQFSVERPDGSNFTLKIRSTKLEDSAMYFCASALGQGDEQYFGPGTRLTVT.

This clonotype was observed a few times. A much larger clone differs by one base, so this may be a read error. As DNA, the CDR3 is TGCAGTGCTAGACCCCACGGGCTAGCGGGAGTGCCCTTGACAGATACGCAGTATTTT. Amino acids: CSARPHGLAGVPLTDTQYF. This chain connects TRBV20-1 to TRBJ2-3; 10 bases fit TRBD2. CDR1 is DFQATT, CDR2 SNEGSKA, per germline (reference sequence). The CDR3 is made up of 19 amino acids. V shed 2 bases, J shed 3 bases, and the junction held 17 bases outside the gene matches.

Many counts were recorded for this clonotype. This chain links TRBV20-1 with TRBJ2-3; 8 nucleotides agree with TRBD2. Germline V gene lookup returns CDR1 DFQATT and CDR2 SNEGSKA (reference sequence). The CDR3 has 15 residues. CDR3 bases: TGCAGCTCAGACGGGCGAGCGGGAGTGGGAGATACGCAGTATTTT. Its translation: CSSDGRAGVGDTQYF.

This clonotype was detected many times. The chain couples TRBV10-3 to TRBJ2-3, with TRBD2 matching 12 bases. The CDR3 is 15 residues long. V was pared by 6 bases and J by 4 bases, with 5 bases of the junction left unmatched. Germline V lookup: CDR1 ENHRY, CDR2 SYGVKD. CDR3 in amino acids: CAISGLAGSADTQYF. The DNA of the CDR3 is TGTGCCATCAGCGGACTAGCGGGATCGGCAGATACGCAGTATTTT.

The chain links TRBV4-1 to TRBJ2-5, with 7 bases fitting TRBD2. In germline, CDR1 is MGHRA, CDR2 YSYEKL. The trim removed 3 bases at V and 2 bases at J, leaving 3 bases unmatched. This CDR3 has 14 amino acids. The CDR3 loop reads CASSHPGLQETQYF. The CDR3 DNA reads TGCGCCAGCAGCCACCCGGGACTACAAGAGACCCAGTACTTC.

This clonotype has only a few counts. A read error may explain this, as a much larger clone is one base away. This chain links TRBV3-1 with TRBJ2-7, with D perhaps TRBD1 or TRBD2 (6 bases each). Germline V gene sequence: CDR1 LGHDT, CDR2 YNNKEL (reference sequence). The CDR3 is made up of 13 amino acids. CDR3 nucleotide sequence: TGTGCCGGCAGCCAAGAGGGGGGCTACGAGCAGTACTTC. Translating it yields CAGSQEGGYEQYF.